This TCR beta chain came from a study of T cells in Graves' hyperthyroidism and ophthalmopathy. The CDR3 covers 15 residues. Germline V CDR1 and CDR2: MNHEY, SMNVEV (reference sequence). Between the trimmed V and J ends, which lost 7 bases and 5 bases, there was a span of 20 bases. TCR beta CDR3 regions were amplified from RNA transcripts. Using the HTBI primer set, a first-round RT-PCR was run on the TCR CDR3. TCRdb passed the multiplex PCR reads through MiXCR, listing each CDR3 protein once. The sample has about 380,000 distinct CDR3 sequences; roughly 14% are singletons. The hyperthyroidism patients had all been newly diagnosed, and their disease duration was under 2 months. Their ages ranged from 18 to 65 years. Diagnosis relied on clinical symptoms, serum thyroxine and TRAb, thyroid ultrasound and orbital computed tomography. This clonotype came up many times.

The chain joins TRBV27 to TRBJ1-2; no clear D. The receptor was isolated from a man aged 25 to 40 with Graves' hyperthyroidism that later progressed to Graves' ophthalmopathy. The sample comprised blood. CDR3 sequence (DNA): TGTGCCAGCACCCCTAGGGAGGGCTTGAATTATGGCTACACCTTC. Its protein product is CASTPREGLNYGYTF.